This TCR beta chain was found in a study of blood T cell repertoires in COVID-19. Study information: Some COVID-19 samples were acute and others convalescent; all came from the United States, Italy and Spain. The cDNA or gDNA used as material had been derived from T cells, B-cell-depleted T cells, or PBMCs.

The CDR3 is made up of 16 amino acids. V lost 1 base, J lost 5 bases, and 17 bases lay in between. The germline CDR1 and CDR2 sequences are LNHDA and SQIVND (reference sequence). In the original analysis: It was from reference gene primer amplification that nucleated cell counts were estimated. Assay: immunoSEQ multiplex PCR; the TCRdb copy retains only in-frame clones and omits some. That table supplies the V and J calls and clone size; D and trimming were determined from the DNA. The sample consists of some 71,000 clones, about 80% of them appearing once. The sequencing input was peripheral blood. The chain employs TRBV19 and TRBJ2-5, with D possibly being TRBD2 (6 bases). The TCR was taken from a man aged 50 to 59 with COVID-19, enrolled during active disease. CDR3 nucleotide sequence: TGTGCCAGTAGTATAGGAGGACTTGGCGGGGTTGAGACCCAGTACTTC. Protein sequence: CASSIGGLGGVETQYF.